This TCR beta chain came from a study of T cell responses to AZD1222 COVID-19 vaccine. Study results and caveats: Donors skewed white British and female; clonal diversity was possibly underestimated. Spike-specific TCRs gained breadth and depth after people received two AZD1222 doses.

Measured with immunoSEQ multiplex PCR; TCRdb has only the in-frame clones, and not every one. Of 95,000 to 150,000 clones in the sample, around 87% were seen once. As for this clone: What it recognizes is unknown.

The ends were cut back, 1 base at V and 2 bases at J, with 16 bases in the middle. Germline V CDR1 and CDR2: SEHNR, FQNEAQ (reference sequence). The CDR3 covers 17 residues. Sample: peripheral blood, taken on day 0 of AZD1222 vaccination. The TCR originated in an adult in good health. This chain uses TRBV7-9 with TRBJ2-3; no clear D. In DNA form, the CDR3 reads TGTGCCAGCAGCTTAGTGGCTACGACGCATTACACAGATACGCAGTATTTT. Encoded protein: CASSLVATTHYTDTQYF.